Listed below are T cell receptor beta chains from one sample, sequenced in a study of blood T cell repertoires in COVID-19. Repertoires were generated with immunoSEQ multiplex PCR, while TCRdb's copy carries only in-frame clones and drops some. The table includes around 190,000 clones, about nine tenths detected once. Sequencing was carried out using peripheral blood. The source is a young man with active or convalescent COVID-19. CDR3s include the opening cysteine and the closing phenylalanine or tryptophan. A D gene is named only where the DNA matches it firmly. Where a row states a size, it is once, few, many or the class of an expanded clone; other rows omit it.

V gene: TRBV27; clone size: NA; D gene: NA; J gene: TRBJ1-2; CDR3 protein: CASSLSPPGLYGYTF; CDR3 DNA: TGTGCCAGCAGTTTATCTCCCCCGGGACTTTATGGCTACACCTTC
V gene: TRBV15; clone size: NA; D gene: TRBD1; J gene: TRBJ1-6; CDR3 protein: CATSRDRGNSPLHF; CDR3 DNA: TGTGCCACCAGCAGGGACAGGGGGAATTCACCCCTCCACTTT
V gene: TRBV6-2/TRBV6-3; clone size: NA; D gene: TRBD1; J gene: TRBJ2-7; CDR3 protein: CASSTIPGQGLSEQYF; CDR3 DNA: TGTGCCAGCAGTACTATACCGGGACAGGGTTTGAGCGAGCAGTACTTC
V gene: TRBV10-1; clone size: NA; D gene: NA; J gene: TRBJ1-1; CDR3 protein: CASRQGAGTEAFF; CDR3 DNA: TGCGCCAGCCGTCAGGGTGCAGGGACTGAAGCTTTCTTT
V gene: TRBV30; clone size: NA; D gene: NA; J gene: TRBJ1-2; CDR3 protein: CAWSDTGSYGYTF; CDR3 DNA: TGTGCCTGGAGCGATACAGGGAGCTATGGCTACACCTTC
V gene: TRBV3-1/TRBV3-2; clone size: NA; D gene: NA; J gene: TRBJ2-1; CDR3 protein: CASSSYDPIPSDNEQFF; CDR3 DNA: TGTGCCAGCAGCAGCTATGATCCCATTCCTTCCGACAATGAGCAGTTCTTC
V gene: TRBV19; clone size: NA; D gene: NA; J gene: TRBJ1-2; CDR3 protein: CASSSRERSYGYTF; CDR3 DNA: TGTGCCAGTAGTAGCAGGGAAAGGAGCTATGGCTACACCTTC
V gene: TRBV5-6; clone size: NA; D gene: NA; J gene: TRBJ1-5; CDR3 protein: CASSLAGGGIQPQHF; CDR3 DNA: TGTGCCAGCAGCTTGGCCGGTGGGGGGATTCAGCCCCAGCATTTT
V gene: TRBV5-1; clone size: NA; D gene: TRBD2; J gene: TRBJ2-1; CDR3 protein: CASSLGTAGLAHHQQFF; CDR3 DNA: TGCGCCAGCAGCTTGGGGACCGCGGGACTAGCGCATCATCAGCAGTTCTTC
V gene: TRBV11-2; clone size: few; D gene: TRBD1; J gene: TRBJ2-2; CDR3 protein: CASSLDPRDRANTGELFF; CDR3 DNA: TGTGCCAGCAGCTTAGATCCCCGGGACAGGGCCAACACCGGGGAGCTGTTTTTT
V gene: TRBV9; clone size: NA; D gene: NA; J gene: TRBJ2-7; CDR3 protein: CASSPDSLQQYF; CDR3 DNA: TGTGCCAGCAGTCCGGACAGTTTACAGCAGTACTTC
V gene: TRBV28; clone size: once; D gene: NA; J gene: TRBJ1-5; CDR3 protein: CASSLKLAGDQPQHF; CDR3 DNA: TGTGCCAGCAGTTTGAAGCTGGCAGGGGATCAGCCCCAGCATTTT